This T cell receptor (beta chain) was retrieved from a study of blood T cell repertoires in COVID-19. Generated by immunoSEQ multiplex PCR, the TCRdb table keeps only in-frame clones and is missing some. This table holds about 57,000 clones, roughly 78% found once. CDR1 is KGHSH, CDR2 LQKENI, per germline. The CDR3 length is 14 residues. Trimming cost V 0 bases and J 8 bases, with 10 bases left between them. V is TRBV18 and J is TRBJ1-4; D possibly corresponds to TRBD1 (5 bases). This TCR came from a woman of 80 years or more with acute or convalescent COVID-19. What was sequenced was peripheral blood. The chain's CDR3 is CASSPPGTREKLFF. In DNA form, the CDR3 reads TGTGCCAGCTCACCACCGGGGACTCGGGAAAAACTGTTTTTT.